This T cell receptor (beta chain) was identified during a study of T-cell reconstitution after alpha-beta-depleted transplantation in children (dated by TCRdb to between 2015 and 2016). For context, the study as a whole: The study quantitatively tracked T-cell immune reconstitution after TCRalphabeta/CD19-depleted allogeneic hematopoietic cell transplantation in children using TCR repertoire profiling. The investigation overall reported the following: Apparently early alphabetaT-cell count recovery about two months after transplant reportedly relied on only several hundred rapidly expanded clones derived from non-depleted graft cells. In some patients, the high TCRbeta diversity seen at day 60 was put down to recipient T cells and intrathymic progenitors that had survived conditioning. The frequencies of hyperexpanded clones fell over the following months, and after one year, T-cell counts and TCRbeta diversity were mostly attributed to newly produced T cells.

This clonotype has just a few counts. Its antigen target is currently unknown. The sample holds no much larger clone one base away, and base qualities are not on file. To prepare the library, PCR was applied. TCRdb lists the instrument as Illumina HiSeq 2500. TCR libraries were prepared with molecular barcoding, using unique molecular identifiers to normalize TCRbeta repertoire quantification. The public reads were reprocessed in TCRdb via fastp at Q25 and MiXCR, keeping in-frame beta chains. Duplicate CDR3 protein sequences are folded into a single record with the most common DNA and genes. Recorded for this sample are about 540,000 distinct CDR3 sequences; about a quarter of them occurred a single time. The ten largest clones capture under 45% of the sample. CDR1 and CDR2, looked up from the germline V gene (reference sequence), are MNHEY and SMNVEV. From V the trimming removes 5 bases and from J it removes 5 bases, while the gene matches leave 5 bases of the junction unaccounted for. There are 15 amino acids in the CDR3, from cysteine to phenylalanine inclusive. Only the CDR3 part of the read is kept: 45 bases, read in frame from the first base.

This specimen's treatment or condition label, interpreted: allogeneic hematopoietic cell transplantation with graft depleted of TCRalphabeta T cells and CD19 B cells. The children who served as transplant recipients had been given grafts of TCRalphabeta/CD19-depleted allogeneic hematopoietic cells. The sequencing used PBMCs, collected before TCRalphabeta/CD19-depleted stem cell transplant. This sequence uses TRBV27 and TRBJ1-4, with 10 bases in between that match TRBD1. This clonotype was obtained from a boy less than two years old with Wiskott-Aldrich syndrome, due to receive a stem cell transplant. The nucleotide sequence reads TGTGCCAGCAGTGGGACGGACAGGGGGAATGAAAAACTGTTTTTT. This sequence encodes CASSGTDRGNEKLFF.